The T cell receptor beta chain described here comes from a study of shared clonotypes between healthy human individuals. Study-wide context: Every donor yielded three CD4 naive, three CD4 memory, two CD8 naive and one CD8 memory plate.

A note on this clone: This same CDR3 is encoded by further DNA sequences in the sample.

The study drew its donors from healthy HIV-negative adults without recent acute infections or vaccinations. Into CD45RA+ naive and CD45RA-negative memory subsets, the CD4+ cells were split. Authors' methods: ImmunoSEQ output held junction-only sequences without quality scores, so filtering differed. TCRdb's table, derived via immunoSEQ multiplex PCR, lists solely in-frame clones and lacks some. Clone size and V and J calls were adopted from that table, with D and trimming inferred from the DNA. The sample contains about 1 million clones, approximately 72% of which appear only once. Specimen: memory CD4+ T cells sorted from blood. The subset here: CD45RA-negative fraction. The sequence was obtained from a man aged 18 to 30 in good health.

Written as DNA, the CDR3 is TGTGCCATCAGTCGAGACGGGACCTATGGCTACACCTTC. It is translated as CAISRDGTYGYTF. V usage is TRBV10-3 and J usage is TRBJ1-2; weak D call: TRBD1 (5 bases). The V gene lost 5 bases and the J gene lost 4 bases, with 11 bases spanning the gap. The CDR3 length is 13 residues. Germline-derived CDR1 and CDR2 are ENHRY and SYGVKD.